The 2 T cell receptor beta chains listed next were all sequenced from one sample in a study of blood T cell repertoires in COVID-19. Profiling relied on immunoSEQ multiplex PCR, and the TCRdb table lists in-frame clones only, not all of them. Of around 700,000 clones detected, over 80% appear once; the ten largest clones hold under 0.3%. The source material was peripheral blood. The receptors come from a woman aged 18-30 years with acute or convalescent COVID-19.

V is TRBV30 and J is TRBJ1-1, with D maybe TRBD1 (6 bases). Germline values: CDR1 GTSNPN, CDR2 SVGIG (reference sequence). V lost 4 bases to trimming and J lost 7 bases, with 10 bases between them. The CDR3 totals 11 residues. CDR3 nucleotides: TGTGCCTGGACGACAGGCATTGAAGCTTTCTTT. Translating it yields CAWTTGIEAFF.

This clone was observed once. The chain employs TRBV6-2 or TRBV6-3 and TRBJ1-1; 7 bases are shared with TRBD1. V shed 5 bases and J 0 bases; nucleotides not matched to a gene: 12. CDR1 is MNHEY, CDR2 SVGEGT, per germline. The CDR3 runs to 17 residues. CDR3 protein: CASSRTRDRSMNTEAFF. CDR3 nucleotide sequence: TGTGCCAGCAGTCGTACACGGGACAGAAGTATGAACACTGAAGCTTTCTTT.